The 6 T cell receptor beta chains below were found in one sample sequenced in a study of cytomegalovirus exposure and HLA in healthy donors. The PCR used 60 Vbeta and 13 Jbeta primers. TCRdb's copy holds only in-frame clones and misses some; the assay was immunoSEQ multiplex PCR. The sample records 95,000 to 100,000 clones, roughly 75% being singletons. Sequenced material: PBMCs. These receptors were collected from a woman aged 55-70 years in good health and CMV-seronegative.

This clone came up a few times. V and J are TRBV12-5 and TRBJ2-5; tentative D call: TRBD2 (7 bases). Between the trimmed V and J ends, which lost 5 bases and 4 bases, there was a span of 17 bases. Germline lookup yields CDR1 LGHNT and CDR2 FRNRAP. This CDR3 spans 15 amino acids. The CDR3 DNA follows: TGTGCTAGTGGTAGAAACGGGGGGCGGGGAGAGACCCAGTACTTC. This translates into CASGRNGGRGETQYF.

The rearrangement links TRBV6-5 to TRBJ1-5; D is unclear. The length of the CDR3 is 15 residues. Germline V gene lookup returns CDR1 MNHEY and CDR2 SVGAGI. Trimming shortened V by 5 bases and J by 8 bases, and 19 bases separated the two germline ends. The CDR3 region is CASSGAGWAGKPQHF. CDR3 sequence (DNA): TGTGCCAGCAGTGGTGCGGGTTGGGCCGGTAAGCCCCAGCATTTT.

The gene calls are TRBV5-1 and TRBJ2-7; D remains unclear. Trimming left V 4 bases short and J 0 bases short, with 14 bases between. The germline CDR1 and CDR2 sequences are SGHRS and YFSETQ. This CDR3 is 15 amino acids long. The CDR3 is CASSHDMLSSYEQYF. CDR3 nucleotide sequence: TGCGCCAGCAGCCATGACATGCTGAGCTCCTACGAGCAGTACTTC.

The chain is built from TRBV2 and TRBJ2-7, with 8 bases aligning to TRBD1. The length of the CDR3 is 13 residues. With 7 bases clipped from V and 7 bases from J, the junction kept 9 bases outside the gene matches. Germline V CDR1 and CDR2: SNHLY, FYNNEI. The CDR3 sequence is CASIKQGVGEQYF. The DNA of the CDR3 is TGTGCCAGCATCAAACAGGGGGTGGGTGAGCAGTACTTC. Full variable domain (missing parts from reference TRBV2 and TRBJ2-7): EPEVTQTPSHQVTQMGQEVILRCVPISNHLYFYWYRQILGQKVEFLVSFYNNEISEKSEIFDDQFSVERPDGSNFTLKIRSTKLEDSAMYFCASIKQGVGEQYFGPGTRLTVT.

The genes are TRBV19 and TRBJ1-1; TRBD1 might be the D (6 bases). Per germline, CDR1 LNHDA and CDR2 SQIVND (reference sequence). V was clipped by 10 bases and J by 1 base, with 10 bases between them. The CDR3 loop spans 12 amino acids. The CDR3 nucleotides read TGTGCCACTAAACAGGGGAACACTGAAGCTTTCTTT. This codes for CATKQGNTEAFF.

CDR3 protein: CASASAYEQYF. The CDR3 nucleotides are TGTGCCAGCGCCTCGGCCTACGAGCAGTACTTC. The V call is TRBV7-2, the J call TRBJ2-7, with unresolved D. V gave up 8 bases and J gave up 2 bases, with 7 bases separating them. The CDR3 contains 11 residues. Germline lookup yields CDR1 SGHTA and CDR2 FQGNSA.